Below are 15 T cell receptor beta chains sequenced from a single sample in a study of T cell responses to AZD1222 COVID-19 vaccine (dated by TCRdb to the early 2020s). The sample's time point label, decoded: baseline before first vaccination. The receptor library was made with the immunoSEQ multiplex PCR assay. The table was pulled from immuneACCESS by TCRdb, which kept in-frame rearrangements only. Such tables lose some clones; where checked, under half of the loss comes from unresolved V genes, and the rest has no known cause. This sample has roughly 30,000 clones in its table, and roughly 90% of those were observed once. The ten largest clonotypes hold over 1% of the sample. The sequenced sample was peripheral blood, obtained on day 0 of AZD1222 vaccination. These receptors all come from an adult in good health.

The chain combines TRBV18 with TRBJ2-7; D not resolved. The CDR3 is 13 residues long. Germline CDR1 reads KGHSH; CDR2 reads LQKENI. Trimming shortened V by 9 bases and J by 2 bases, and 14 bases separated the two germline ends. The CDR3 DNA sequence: TGTGCCAGACCCATCGCGAAAACCTACGAGCAGTACTTC. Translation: CARPIAKTYEQYF.

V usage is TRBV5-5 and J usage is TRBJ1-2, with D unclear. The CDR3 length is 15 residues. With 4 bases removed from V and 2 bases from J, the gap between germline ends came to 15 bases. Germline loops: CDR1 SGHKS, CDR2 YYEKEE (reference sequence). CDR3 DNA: TGTGCCAGCAGCGTAGGGCCAAATGAAAACTATGGCTACACCTTC. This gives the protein CASSVGPNENYGYTF.

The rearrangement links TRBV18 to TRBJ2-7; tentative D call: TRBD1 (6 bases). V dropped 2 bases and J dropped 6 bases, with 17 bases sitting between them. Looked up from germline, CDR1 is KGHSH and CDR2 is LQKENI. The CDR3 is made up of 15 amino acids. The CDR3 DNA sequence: TGTGCCAGCTCACCAGACAGGACCCTTGAGGTCGAGCAGTACTTC. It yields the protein CASSPDRTLEVEQYF.

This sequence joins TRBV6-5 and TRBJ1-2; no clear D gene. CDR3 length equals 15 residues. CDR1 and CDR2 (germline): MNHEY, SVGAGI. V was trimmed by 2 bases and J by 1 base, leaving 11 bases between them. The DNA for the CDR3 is TGTGCCAGCAGTTACGCAGGCAGCGGTAACTATGGCTACACCTTC. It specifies CASSYAGSGNYGYTF.

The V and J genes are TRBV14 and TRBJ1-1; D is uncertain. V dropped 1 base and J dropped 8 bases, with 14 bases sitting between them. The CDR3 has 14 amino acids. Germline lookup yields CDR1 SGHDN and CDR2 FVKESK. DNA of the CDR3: TGTGCCAGCAGCCAAGGGCATCCTTCCCTAGAAGCTTTCTTT. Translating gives CASSQGHPSLEAFF. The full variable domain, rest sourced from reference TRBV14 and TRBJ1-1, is EAGVTQFPSHSVIEKGQTVTLRCDPISGHDNLYWYRRVMGKEIKFLLHFVKESKQDESGMPNNRFLAERTGGTYSTLKVQPAELEDSGVYFCASSQGHPSLEAFFGQGTRLTVV.

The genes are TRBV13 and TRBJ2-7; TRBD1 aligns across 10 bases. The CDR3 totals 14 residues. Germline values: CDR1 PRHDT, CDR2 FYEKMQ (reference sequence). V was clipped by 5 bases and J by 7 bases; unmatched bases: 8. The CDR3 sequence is CASSPGQGIDEQYF. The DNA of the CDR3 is TGTGCCAGCAGCCCGGGACAGGGGATAGATGAGCAGTACTTC.

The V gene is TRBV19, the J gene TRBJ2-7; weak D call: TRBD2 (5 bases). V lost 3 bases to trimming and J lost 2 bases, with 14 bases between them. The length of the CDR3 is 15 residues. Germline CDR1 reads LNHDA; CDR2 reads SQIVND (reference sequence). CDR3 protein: CASSIWGVPPYEQYF. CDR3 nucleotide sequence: TGTGCCAGTAGTATTTGGGGAGTCCCCCCCTACGAGCAGTACTTC.

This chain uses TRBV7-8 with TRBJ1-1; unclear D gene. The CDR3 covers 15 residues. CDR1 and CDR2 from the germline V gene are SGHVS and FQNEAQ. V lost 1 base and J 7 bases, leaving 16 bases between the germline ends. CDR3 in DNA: TGTGCCAGCAGCTTAGAATTGGGAGTCGGATTTGAAGCTTTCTTT. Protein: CASSLELGVGFEAFF. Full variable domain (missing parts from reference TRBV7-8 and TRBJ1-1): GAGVSQSPRYKVAKRGQDVALRCDPISGHVSLFWYQQALGQGPEFLTYFQNEAQLDKSGLPSDRFFAERPEGSVSTLKIQRTQQEDSAVYLCASSLELGVGFEAFFGQGTRLTVV.

CDR3 protein: CSAMKGRDQPQHF. The CDR3 bases are TGCAGCGCCATGAAGGGCAGAGATCAGCCCCAGCATTTT. The chain links TRBV29-1 to TRBJ1-5; no reliable D call. Trimming stripped 7 bases from V and 5 bases from J, with 15 bases between. Germline lookup yields CDR1 SQVTM and CDR2 ANQGSEA. The length of the CDR3 is 13 residues.

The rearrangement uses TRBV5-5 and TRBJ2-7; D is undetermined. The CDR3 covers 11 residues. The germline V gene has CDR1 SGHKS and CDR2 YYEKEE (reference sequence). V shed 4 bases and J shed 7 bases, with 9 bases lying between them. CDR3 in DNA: TGTGCCAGCAGCCGCGCCGTAGAGCAGTACTTC. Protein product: CASSRAVEQYF.

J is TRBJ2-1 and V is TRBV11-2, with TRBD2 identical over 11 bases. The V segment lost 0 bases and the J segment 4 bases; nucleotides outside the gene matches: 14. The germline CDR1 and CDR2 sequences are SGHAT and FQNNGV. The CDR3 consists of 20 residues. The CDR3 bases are TGTGCCAGCAGCTTAGACCCTGGTAGACTAGCGGGAAGATCGTACAATGAGCAGTTCTTC. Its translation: CASSLDPGRLAGRSYNEQFF.

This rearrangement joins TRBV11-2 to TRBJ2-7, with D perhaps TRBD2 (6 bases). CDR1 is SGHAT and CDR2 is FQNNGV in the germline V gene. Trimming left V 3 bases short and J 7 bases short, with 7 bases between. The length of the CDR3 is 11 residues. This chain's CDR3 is CASSLSGEQYF. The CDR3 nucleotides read TGTGCCAGCAGCTTGAGCGGGGAGCAGTACTTC.

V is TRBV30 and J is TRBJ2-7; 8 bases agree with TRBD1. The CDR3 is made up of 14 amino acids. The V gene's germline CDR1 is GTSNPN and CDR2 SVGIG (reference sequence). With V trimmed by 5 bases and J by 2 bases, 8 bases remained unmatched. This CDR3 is CAWARQGLAYEQYF. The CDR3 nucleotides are TGTGCCTGGGCAAGACAGGGGTTAGCCTACGAGCAGTACTTC. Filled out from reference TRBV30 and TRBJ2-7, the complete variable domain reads SQTIHQWPATLVQPVGSPLSLECTVEGTSNPNLYWYRQAAGRGLQLLFYSVGIGQISSEVPQNLSASRPQDRQFILSSKKLLLSDSGFYLCAWARQGLAYEQYFGPGTRLTVT.

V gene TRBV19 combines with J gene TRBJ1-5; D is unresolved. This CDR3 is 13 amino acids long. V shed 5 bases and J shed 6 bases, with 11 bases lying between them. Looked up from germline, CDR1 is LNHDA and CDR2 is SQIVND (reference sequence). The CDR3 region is CASSVVFGQPQHF. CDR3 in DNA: TGTGCCAGTAGTGTGGTGTTCGGTCAGCCCCAGCATTTT.

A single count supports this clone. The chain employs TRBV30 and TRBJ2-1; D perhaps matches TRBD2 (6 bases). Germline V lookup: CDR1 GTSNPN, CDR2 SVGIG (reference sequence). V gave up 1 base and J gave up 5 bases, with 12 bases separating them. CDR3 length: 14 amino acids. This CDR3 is CAWSGIADHNEQFF. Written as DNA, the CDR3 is TGTGCCTGGAGTGGGATAGCGGATCACAATGAGCAGTTCTTC.